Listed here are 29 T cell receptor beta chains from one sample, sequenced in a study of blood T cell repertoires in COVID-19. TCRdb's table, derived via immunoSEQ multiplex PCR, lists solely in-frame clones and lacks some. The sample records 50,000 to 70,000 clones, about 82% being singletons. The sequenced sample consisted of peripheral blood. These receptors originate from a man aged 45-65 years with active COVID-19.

CDR3 protein: CASSYPGSLNTEAFF. Here the CDR3 DNA reads TGTGCCAGCAGCTACCCGGGAAGTCTGAACACTGAAGCTTTCTTT. The chain is built from TRBV5-4 and TRBJ1-1; D gene ambiguous. V lost 3 bases to trimming and J lost 0 bases, with 12 bases between them. This CDR3 comprises 15 residues. Germline CDR1 is SGHNT and CDR2 is YYREEE (reference sequence).

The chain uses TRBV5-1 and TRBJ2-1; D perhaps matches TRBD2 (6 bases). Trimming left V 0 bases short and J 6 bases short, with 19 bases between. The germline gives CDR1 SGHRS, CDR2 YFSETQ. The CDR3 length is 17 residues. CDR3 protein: CASSLVSGSGRGNEQFF. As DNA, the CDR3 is TGCGCCAGCAGCTTGGTTTCTGGTTCTGGGCGGGGCAATGAGCAGTTCTTC. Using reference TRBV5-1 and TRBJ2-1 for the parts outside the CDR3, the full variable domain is KAGVTQTPRYLIKTRGQQVTLSCSPISGHRSVSWYQQTPGQGLQFLFEYFSETQRNKGNFPGRFSGRQFSNSRSEMNVSTLELGDSALYLCASSLVSGSGRGNEQFFGPGTRLTVL.

DNA of the CDR3: TGTGCCAGCTCACCAGGGGAGATAATCTACAATGAGCAGTTCTTC. It yields the protein CASSPGEIIYNEQFF. V gene TRBV18 combines with J gene TRBJ2-1; possibly TRBD2 for D (5 bases). From germline, CDR1 is KGHSH and CDR2 LQKENI. With 2 bases removed from V and 3 bases from J, the gap between germline ends came to 11 bases. This CDR3 is built from 15 residues.

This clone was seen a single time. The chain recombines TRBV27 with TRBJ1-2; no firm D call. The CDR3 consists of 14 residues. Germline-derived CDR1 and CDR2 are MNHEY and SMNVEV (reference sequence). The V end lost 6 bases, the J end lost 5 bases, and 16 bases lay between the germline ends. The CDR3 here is CASRDGGTRYGYTF. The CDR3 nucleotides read TGTGCCAGCAGGGATGGAGGTACGAGGTATGGCTACACCTTC.

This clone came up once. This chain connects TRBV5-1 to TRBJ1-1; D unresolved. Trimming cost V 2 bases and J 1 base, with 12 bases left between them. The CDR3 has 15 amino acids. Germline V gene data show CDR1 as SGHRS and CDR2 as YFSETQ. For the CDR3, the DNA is TGCGCCAGCAGCTTAAATCGGGTAGGGAACACTGAAGCTTTCTTT. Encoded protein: CASSLNRVGNTEAFF.

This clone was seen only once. In DNA, the CDR3 is TGTGCCAGCAGTCCCGTAGCGGGGCTAGCGGGGGAGCAGTACGTC. Translated, it gives CASSPVAGLAGEQYV. The gene calls are TRBV6-5 and TRBJ2-7, with 9 positions matching TRBD2. There are 15 residues in the CDR3. Germline values: CDR1 MNHEY, CDR2 SVGAGI. The ends lost 5 bases at V and 7 bases at J; junction bases unmatched: 12.

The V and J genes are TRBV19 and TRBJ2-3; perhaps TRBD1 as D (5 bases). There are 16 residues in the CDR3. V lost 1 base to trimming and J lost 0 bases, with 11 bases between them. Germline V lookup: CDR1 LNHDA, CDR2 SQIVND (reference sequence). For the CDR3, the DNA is TGTGCCAGTAGTATAGGGGTGGGGCTGAGCACAGATACGCAGTATTTT. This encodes CASSIGVGLSTDTQYF. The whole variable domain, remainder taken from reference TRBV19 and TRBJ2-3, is DGGITQSPKYLFRKEGQNVTLSCEQNLNHDAMYWYRQDPGQGLRLIYYSQIVNDFQKGDIAEGYSVSREKKESFPLTVTSAQKNPTAFYLCASSIGVGLSTDTQYFGPGTRLTVL.

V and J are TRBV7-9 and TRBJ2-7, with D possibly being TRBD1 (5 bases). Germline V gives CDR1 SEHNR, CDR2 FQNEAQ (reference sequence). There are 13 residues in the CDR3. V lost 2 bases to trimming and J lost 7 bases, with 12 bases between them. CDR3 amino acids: CASSLSGQGEQYV. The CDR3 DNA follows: TGTGCCAGCAGCTTATCTGGCCAGGGAGAGCAGTACGTC.

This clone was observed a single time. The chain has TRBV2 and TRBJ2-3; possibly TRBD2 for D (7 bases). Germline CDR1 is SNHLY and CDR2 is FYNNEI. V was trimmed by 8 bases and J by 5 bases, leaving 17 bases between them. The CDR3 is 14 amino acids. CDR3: CASDRGARGDTQYF. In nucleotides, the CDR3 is TGTGCCAGCGACCGGGGGGCTAGGGGAGATACGCAGTATTTT.

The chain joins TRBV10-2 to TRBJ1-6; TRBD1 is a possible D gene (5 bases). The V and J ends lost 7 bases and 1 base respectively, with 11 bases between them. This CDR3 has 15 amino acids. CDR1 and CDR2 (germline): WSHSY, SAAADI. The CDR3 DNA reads TGCGCCAGCACTTGGGGCGAATCCTATAATTCACCCCTCCACTTT. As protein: CASTWGESYNSPLHF.

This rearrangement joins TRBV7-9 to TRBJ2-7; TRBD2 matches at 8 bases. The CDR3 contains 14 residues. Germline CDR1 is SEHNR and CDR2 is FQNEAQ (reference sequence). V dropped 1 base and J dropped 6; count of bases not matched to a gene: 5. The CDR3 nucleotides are TGTGCCAGCAGCTTAGATTCTGGGACTAGCGAGCAGTACGTC. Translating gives CASSLDSGTSEQYV.

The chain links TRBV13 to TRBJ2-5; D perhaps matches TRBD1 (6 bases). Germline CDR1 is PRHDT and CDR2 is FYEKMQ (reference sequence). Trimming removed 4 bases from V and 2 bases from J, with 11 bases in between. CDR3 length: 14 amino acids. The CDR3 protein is CASSSTGQQETQYF. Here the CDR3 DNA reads TGTGCCAGCAGCTCTACTGGACAGCAAGAGACCCAGTACTTC.

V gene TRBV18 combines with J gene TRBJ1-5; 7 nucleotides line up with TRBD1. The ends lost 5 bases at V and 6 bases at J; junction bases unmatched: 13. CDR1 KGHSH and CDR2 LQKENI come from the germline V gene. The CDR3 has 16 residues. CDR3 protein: CASSSETGQSGQPQHF. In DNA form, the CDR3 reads TGTGCCAGCTCATCAGAGACAGGGCAATCAGGTCAGCCCCAGCATTTT.

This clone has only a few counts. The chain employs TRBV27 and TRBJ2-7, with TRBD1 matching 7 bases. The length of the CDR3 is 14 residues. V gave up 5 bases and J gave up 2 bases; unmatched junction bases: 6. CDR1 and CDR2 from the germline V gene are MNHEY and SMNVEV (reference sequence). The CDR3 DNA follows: TGTGCCAGCAGTCCCCGACAGGGCCCCTACGAGCAGTACTTC. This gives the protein CASSPRQGPYEQYF.

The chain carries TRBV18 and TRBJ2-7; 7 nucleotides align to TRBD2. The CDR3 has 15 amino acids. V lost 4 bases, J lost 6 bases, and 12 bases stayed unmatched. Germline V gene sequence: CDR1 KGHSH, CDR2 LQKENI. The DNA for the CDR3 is TGTGCCAGCTCACTCGGGACTACAATACGCACCGAGCAGTACTTC. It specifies CASSLGTTIRTEQYF. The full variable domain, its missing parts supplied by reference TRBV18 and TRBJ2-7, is NAGVMQNPRHLVRRRGQEARLRCSPMKGHSHVYWYRQLPEEGLKFMVYLQKENIIDESGMPKERFSAEFPKEGPSILRIQQVVRGDSAAYFCASSLGTTIRTEQYFGPGTRLTVT.

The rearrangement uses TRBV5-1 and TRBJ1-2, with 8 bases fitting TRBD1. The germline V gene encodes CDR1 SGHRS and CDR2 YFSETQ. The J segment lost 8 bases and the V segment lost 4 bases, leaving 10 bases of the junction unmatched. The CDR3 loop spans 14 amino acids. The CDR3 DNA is TGCGCCAGCAGCGCGGACAGGGCGGTGGAAGGCTACACCTTC. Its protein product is CASSADRAVEGYTF.

CDR3 DNA: TGTGCCAGCAGTGACTCTCCCCACAGGGTCCTTCCTGGAAACACCATATATTTT. Protein product: CASSDSPHRVLPGNTIYF. The chain carries TRBV6-4 and TRBJ1-3, with D possibly TRBD1 on 6 matching bases. Trimming stripped 0 bases from V and 2 bases from J, with 17 bases between. Germline CDR1 and CDR2: MRHNA and SNTAGT. There are 18 residues in the CDR3.

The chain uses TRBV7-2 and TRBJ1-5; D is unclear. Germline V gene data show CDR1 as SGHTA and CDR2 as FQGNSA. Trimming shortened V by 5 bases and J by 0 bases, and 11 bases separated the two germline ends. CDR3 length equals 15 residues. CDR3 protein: CASSNQKNSNQPQHF. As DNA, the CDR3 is TGTGCCAGCAGCAATCAGAAGAATAGCAATCAGCCCCAGCATTTT.

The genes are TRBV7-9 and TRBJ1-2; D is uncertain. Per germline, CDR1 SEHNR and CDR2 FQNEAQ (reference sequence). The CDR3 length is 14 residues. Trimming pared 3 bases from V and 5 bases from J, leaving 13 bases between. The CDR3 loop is CASSLAGAKYGYTF. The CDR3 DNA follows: TGTGCCAGCAGCTTGGCCGGAGCCAAATATGGCTACACCTTC. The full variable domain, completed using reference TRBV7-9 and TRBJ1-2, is DTGVSQNPRHKITKRGQNVTFRCDPISEHNRLYWYRQTLGQGPEFLTYFQNEAQLEKSRLLSDRFSAERPKGSFSTLEIQRTEQGDSAMYLCASSLAGAKYGYTFGSGTRLTVV.

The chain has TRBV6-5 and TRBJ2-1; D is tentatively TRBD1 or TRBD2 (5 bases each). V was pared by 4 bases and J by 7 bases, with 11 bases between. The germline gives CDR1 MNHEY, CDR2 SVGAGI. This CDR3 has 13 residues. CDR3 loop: CASSSSGRNEQFF. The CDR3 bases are TGTGCCAGCAGTTCCTCGGGGCGAAATGAGCAGTTCTTC.

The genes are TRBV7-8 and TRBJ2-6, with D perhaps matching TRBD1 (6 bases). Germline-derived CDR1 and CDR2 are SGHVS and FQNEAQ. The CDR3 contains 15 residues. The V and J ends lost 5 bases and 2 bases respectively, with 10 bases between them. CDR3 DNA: TGTGCCAGCAGCCTACAGGGCCCTGGGGCCAACGTCCTGACTTTC. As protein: CASSLQGPGANVLTF.

The CDR3 loop is CASKPGLVTDTQYF. The CDR3 nucleotides are TGTGCCAGTAAACCGGGACTAGTTACAGATACGCAGTATTTT. V and J are TRBV19 and TRBJ2-3, with 8 bases identical to TRBD2. The J segment lost 3 bases and the V segment lost 7 bases, leaving 6 bases of the junction unmatched. The CDR3 runs to 14 residues. Germline loops: CDR1 LNHDA, CDR2 SQIVND (reference sequence).

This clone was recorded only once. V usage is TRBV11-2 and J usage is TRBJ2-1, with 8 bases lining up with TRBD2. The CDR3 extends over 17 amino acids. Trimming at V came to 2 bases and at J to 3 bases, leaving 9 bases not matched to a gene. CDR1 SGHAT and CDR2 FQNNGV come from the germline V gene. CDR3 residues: CASSLRRSGGLYNEQFF. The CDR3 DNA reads TGTGCCAGCAGCTTAAGGCGGAGCGGGGGTCTCTACAATGAGCAGTTCTTC.

Here the CDR3 DNA reads TGTGCCAGCAGTGATAGACGGGAGGGCACAGATACGCAGTATTTT. Residues: CASSDRREGTDTQYF. The chain links TRBV2 to TRBJ2-3, with TRBD2 matching 7 bases. Looked up from germline, CDR1 is SNHLY and CDR2 is FYNNEI. This CDR3 contains 15 residues. The trim removed 3 bases at V and 1 base at J, leaving 4 bases unmatched.

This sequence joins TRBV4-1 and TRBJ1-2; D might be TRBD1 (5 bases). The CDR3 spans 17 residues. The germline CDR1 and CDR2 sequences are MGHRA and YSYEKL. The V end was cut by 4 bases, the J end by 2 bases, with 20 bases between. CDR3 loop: CASSPRSGEGLNYGYTF. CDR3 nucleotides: TGCGCCAGCAGCCCAAGGAGCGGGGAGGGGCTCAACTATGGCTACACCTTC.

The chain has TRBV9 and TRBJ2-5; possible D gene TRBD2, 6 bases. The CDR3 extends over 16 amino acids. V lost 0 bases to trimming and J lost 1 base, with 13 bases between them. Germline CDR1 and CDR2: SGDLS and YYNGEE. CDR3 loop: CASSVEGLLFQETQYF. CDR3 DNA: TGTGCCAGCAGCGTAGAGGGACTCCTTTTCCAAGAGACCCAGTACTTC.

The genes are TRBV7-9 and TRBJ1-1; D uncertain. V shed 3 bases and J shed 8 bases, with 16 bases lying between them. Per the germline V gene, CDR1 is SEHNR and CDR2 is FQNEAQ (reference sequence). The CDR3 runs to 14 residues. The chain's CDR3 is CASSFDRIDLEAFF. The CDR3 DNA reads TGTGCCAGCAGCTTCGACCGTATTGACTTAGAAGCTTTCTTT. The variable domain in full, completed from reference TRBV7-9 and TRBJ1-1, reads DTGVSQNPRHKITKRGQNVTFRCDPISEHNRLYWYRQTLGQGPEFLTYFQNEAQLEKSRLLSDRFSAERPKGSFSTLEIQRTEQGDSAMYLCASSFDRIDLEAFFGQGTRLTVV.

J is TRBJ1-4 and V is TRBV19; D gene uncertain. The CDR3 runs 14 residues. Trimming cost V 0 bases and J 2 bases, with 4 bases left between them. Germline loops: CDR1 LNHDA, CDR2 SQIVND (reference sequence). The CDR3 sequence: CASSIDYTNEKLFF. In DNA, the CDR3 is TGTGCCAGTAGTATAGACTACACTAATGAAAAACTGTTTTTT.

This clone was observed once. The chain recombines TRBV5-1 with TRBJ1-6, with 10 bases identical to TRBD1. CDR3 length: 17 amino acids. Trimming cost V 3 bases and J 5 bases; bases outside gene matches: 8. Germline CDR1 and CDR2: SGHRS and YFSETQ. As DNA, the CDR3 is TGCGCCAGCAGCTACCAGACAGGGGGCTTGAATAATTCACCCCTCCACTTT. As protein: CASSYQTGGLNNSPLHF.